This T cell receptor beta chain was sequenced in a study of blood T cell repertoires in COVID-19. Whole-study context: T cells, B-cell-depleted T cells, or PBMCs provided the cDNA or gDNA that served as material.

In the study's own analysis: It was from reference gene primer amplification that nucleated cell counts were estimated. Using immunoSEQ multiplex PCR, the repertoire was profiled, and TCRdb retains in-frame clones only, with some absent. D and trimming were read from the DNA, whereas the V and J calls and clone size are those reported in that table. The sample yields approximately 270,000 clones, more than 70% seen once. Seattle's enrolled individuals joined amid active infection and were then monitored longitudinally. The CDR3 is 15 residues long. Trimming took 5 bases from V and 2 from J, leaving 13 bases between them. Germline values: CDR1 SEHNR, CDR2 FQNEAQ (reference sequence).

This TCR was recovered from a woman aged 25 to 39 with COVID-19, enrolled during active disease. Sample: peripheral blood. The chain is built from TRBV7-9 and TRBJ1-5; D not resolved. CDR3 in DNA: TGTGCCAGCAGCCCTGGGCCCGGGGGCAATCAGCCCCAGCATTTT. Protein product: CASSPGPGGNQPQHF.